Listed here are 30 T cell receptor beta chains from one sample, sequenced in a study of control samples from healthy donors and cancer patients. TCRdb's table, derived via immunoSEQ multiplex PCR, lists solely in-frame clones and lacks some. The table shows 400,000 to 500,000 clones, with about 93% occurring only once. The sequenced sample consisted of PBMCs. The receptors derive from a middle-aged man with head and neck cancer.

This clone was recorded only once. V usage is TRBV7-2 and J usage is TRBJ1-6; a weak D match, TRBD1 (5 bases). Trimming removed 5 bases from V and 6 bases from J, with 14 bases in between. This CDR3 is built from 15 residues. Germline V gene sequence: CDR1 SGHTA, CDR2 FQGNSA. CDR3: CASSPGQARNSPLHF. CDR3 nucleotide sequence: TGTGCCAGCAGCCCCGGACAAGCCCGTAATTCACCCCTCCACTTT. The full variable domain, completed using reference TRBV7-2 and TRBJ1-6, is GAGVSQSPSNKVTEKGKDVELRCDPISGHTALYWYRQSLGQGLEFLIYFQGNSAPDKSGLPSDRFSAERTGGSVSTLTIQRTQQEDSAVYLCASSPGQARNSPLHFGNGTRLTVT.

The CDR3 is CASTGGGHQPQHF. CDR3 DNA: TGTGCCAGTACTGGGGGGGGCCATCAGCCCCAGCATTTT. The gene calls are TRBV19 and TRBJ1-5; D is possibly TRBD1 (6 bases). The germline gives CDR1 LNHDA, CDR2 SQIVND (reference sequence). V was trimmed by 7 bases and J by 5 bases, leaving 12 bases between them. This CDR3 has 13 amino acids.

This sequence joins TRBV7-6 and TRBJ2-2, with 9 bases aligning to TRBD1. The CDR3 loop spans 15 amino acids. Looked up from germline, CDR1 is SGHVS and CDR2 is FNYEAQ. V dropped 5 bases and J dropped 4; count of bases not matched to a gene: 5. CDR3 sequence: CASSPGTGFTGELFF. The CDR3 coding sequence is TGTGCCAGCAGCCCAGGGACAGGGTTCACCGGGGAGCTGTTTTTT.

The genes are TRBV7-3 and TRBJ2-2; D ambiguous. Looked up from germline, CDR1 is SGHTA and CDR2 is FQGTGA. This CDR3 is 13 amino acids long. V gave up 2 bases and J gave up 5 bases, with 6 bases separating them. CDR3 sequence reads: CASSLEGTGELFF. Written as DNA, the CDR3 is TGTGCCAGCAGCTTAGAAGGGACCGGGGAGCTGTTTTTT.

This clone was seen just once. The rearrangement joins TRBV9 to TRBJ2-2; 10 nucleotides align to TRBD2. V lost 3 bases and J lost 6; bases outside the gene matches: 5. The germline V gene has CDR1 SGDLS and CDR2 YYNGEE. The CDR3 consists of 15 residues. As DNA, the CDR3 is TGTGCCAGCAGCGCGGGACTAGCGAGTCCCGGGGAGCTGTTTTTT. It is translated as CASSAGLASPGELFF.

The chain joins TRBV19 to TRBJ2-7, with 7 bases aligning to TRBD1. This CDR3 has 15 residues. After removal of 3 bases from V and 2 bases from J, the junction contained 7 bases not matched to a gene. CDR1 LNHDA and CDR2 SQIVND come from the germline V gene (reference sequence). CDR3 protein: CASSIRYRGAYEQYF. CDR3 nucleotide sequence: TGTGCCAGTAGTATTCGATACAGGGGAGCCTACGAGCAGTACTTC.

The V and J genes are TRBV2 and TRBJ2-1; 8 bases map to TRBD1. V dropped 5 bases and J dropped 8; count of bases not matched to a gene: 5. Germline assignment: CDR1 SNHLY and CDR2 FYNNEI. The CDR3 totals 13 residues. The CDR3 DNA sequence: TGTGCCAGCAGTAAACAGGGGGGCGATGAGCAGTTCTTC. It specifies CASSKQGGDEQFF. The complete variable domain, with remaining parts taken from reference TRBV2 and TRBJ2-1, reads EPEVTQTPSHQVTQMGQEVILRCVPISNHLYFYWYRQILGQKVEFLVSFYNNEISEKSEIFDDQFSVERPDGSNFTLKIRSTKLEDSAMYFCASSKQGGDEQFFGPGTRLTVL.

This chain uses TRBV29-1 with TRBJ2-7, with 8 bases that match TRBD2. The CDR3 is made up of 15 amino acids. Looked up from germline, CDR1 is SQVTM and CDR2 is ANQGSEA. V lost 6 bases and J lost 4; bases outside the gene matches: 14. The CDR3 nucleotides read TGCAGCGTAGGGGCCCTAGCGGGCTCAGTGTACGAGCAGTACTTC. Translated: CSVGALAGSVYEQYF.

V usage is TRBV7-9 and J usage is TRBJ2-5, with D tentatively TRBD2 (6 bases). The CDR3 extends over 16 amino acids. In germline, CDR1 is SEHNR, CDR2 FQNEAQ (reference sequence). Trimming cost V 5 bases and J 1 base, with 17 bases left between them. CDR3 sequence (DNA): TGTGCCAGCAGCCTTCATGGGGGGAACCTCCAAGAGACCCAGTACTTC. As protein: CASSLHGGNLQETQYF.

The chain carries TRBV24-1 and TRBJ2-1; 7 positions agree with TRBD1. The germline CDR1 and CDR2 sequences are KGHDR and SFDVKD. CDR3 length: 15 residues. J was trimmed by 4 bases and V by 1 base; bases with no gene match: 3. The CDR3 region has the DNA TGTGCCACCAGTGATTTTCGGACAGGTTACAATGAGCAGTTCTTC. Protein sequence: CATSDFRTGYNEQFF.

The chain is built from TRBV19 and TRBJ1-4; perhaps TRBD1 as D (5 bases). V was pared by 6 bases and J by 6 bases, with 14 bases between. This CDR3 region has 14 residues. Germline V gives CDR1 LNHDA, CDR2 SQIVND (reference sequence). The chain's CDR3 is CASRIQADDEKLFF. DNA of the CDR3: TGTGCCAGTAGGATACAGGCCGACGATGAAAAACTGTTTTTT.

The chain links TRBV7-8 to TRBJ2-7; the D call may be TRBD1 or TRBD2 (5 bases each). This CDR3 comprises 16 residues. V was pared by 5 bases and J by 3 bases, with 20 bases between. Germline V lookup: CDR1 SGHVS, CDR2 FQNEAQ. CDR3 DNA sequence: TGTGCCAGCAGCCTAGGGACCCGGTCTTACCTCTACGAGCAGTACTTC. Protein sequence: CASSLGTRSYLYEQYF.

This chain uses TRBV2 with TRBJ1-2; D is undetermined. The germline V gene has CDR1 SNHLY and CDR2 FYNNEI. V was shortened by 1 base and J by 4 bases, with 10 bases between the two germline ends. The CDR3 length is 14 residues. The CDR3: CASSEEQMGYGYTF. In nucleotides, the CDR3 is TGTGCCAGCAGTGAAGAACAGATGGGCTATGGCTACACCTTC.

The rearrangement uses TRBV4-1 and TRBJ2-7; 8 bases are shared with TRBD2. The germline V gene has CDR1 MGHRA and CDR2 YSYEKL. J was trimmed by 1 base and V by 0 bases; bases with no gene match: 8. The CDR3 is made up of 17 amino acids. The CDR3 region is CASSQEIGGRLSYEQYF. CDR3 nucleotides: TGCGCCAGCAGCCAAGAGATTGGCGGGAGGCTTTCCTACGAGCAGTACTTC.

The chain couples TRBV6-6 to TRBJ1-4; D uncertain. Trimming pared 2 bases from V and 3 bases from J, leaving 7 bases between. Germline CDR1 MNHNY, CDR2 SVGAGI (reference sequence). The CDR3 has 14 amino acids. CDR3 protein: CASSYGQSNEKLFF. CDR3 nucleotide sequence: TGTGCCAGCAGTTACGGGCAATCTAATGAAAAACTGTTTTTT.

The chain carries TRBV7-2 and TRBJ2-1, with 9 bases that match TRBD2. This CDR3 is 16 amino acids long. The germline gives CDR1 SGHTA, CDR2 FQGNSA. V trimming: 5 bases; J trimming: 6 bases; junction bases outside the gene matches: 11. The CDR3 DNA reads TGTGCCAGCAGCCTAAAGATGGTAGCGGGGGCCAATGAGCAGTTCTTC. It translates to CASSLKMVAGANEQFF.

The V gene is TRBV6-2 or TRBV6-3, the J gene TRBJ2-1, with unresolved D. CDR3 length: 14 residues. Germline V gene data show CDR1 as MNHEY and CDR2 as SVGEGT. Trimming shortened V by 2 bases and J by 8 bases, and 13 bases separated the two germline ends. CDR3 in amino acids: CASSYPPHWYEQFF. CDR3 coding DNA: TGTGCCAGCAGTTACCCGCCCCACTGGTATGAGCAGTTCTTC.

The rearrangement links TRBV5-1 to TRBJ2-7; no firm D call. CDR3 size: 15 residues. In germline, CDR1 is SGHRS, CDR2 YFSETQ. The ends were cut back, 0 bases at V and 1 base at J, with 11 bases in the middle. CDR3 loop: CASSLVDSRSYEQYF. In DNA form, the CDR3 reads TGCGCCAGCAGCTTGGTAGACTCGAGATCCTACGAGCAGTACTTC.

The CDR3 nucleotides are TGTGCCAGCACCTTGGCTCGAGCTTCACCAAACATTCAGTACTTC. Translating gives CASTLARASPNIQYF. The V call is TRBV7-9, the J call TRBJ2-4; no reliable D call. The CDR3 contains 15 residues. V lost 7 bases to trimming and J lost 6 bases, with 19 bases between them. CDR1 SEHNR and CDR2 FQNEAQ come from the germline V gene (reference sequence).

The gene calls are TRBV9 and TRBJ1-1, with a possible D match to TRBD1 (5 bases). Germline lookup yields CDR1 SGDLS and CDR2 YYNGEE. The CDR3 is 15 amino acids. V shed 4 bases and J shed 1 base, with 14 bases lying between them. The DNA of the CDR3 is TGTGCCAGCAGCCGCCGATCGGGGGGGAACACTGAAGCTTTCTTT. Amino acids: CASSRRSGGNTEAFF.

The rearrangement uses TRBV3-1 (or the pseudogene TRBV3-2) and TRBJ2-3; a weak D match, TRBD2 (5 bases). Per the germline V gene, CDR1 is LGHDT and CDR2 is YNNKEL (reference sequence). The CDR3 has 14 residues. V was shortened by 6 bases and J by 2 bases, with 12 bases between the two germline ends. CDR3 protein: CASSETGFTDTQYF. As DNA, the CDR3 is TGTGCCAGCAGTGAAACGGGGTTCACAGATACGCAGTATTTT.

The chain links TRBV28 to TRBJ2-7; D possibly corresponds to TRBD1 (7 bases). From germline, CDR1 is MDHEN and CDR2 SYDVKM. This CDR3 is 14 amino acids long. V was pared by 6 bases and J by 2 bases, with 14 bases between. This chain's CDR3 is CASSWRDSPYEQYF. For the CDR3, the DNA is TGTGCCAGCAGCTGGAGGGACAGTCCCTACGAGCAGTACTTC.

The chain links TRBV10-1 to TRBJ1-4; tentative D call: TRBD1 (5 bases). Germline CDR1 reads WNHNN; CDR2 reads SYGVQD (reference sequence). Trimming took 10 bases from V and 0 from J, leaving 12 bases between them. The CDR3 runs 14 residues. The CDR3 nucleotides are TGCGCCACTCCAACGACAGCAACTAATGAAAAACTGTTTTTT. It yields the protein CATPTTATNEKLFF.

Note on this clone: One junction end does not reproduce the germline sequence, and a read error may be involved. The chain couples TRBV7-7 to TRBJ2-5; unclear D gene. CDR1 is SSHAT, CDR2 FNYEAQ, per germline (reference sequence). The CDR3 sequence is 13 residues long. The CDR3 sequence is CASSLGFRETQYF. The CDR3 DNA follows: TGTGCTAGCAGCTTAGGGTTTCGAGAGACCCAGTACTTC.

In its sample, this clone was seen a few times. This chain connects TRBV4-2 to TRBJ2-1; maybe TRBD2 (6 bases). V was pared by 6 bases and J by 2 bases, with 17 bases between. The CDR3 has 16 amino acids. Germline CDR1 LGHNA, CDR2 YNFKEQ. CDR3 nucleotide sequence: TGTGCCAGCAGACCCGGGCCGGGAGAGGCCTACAATGAGCAGTTCTTC. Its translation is CASRPGPGEAYNEQFF.

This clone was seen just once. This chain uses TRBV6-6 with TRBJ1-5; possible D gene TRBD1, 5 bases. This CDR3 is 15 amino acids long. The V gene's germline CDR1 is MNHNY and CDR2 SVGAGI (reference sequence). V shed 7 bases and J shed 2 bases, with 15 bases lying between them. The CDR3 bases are TGTGCCAGCAACGTGGGAAGGGACGGCAATCAGCCCCAGCATTTT. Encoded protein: CASNVGRDGNQPQHF.

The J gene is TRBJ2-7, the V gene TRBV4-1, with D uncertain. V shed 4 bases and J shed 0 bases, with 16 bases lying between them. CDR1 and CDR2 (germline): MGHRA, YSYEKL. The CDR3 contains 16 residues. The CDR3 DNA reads TGCGCCAGCAGCCCCGTTCGCCAAGGTTCCTCCTACGAGCAGTACTTC. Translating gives CASSPVRQGSSYEQYF.

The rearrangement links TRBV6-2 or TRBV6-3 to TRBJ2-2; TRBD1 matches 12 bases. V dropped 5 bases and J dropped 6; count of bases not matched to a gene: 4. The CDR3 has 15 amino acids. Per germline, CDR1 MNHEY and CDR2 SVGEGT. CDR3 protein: CASSRDRGPAGELFF. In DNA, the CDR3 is TGTGCCAGCAGTCGGGACAGGGGGCCAGCCGGGGAGCTGTTTTTT.

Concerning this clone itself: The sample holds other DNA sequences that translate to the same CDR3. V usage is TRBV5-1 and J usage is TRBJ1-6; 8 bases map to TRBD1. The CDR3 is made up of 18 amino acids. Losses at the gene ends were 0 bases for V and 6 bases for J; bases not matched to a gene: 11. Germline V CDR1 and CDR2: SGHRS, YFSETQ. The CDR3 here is CASSLVTGGQGANSPLHF. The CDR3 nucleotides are TGCGCCAGCAGCTTGGTCACTGGGGGGCAGGGGGCTAATTCACCCCTCCACTTT.

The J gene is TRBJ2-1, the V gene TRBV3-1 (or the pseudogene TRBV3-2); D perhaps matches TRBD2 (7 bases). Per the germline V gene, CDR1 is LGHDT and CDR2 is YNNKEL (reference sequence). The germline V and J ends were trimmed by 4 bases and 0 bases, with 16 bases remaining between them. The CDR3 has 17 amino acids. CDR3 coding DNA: TGTGCCAGCAGCCCTGAGGGGGGGCAATCCTCCTACAATGAGCAGTTCTTC. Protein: CASSPEGGQSSYNEQFF.